This T cell receptor (beta chain) was captured in a study of response to subunit inactivated influenza vaccine. This clonotype was recorded a few times. The antigen is undetermined. TCRdb redid the calling of the RT-PCR reads with MiXCR, one entry per CDR3 protein. The sample lists roughly 190,000 distinct CDR3 sequences; approximately 15% were seen once. Findings and caveats of the study: T cells newly recruited by each seasonal influenza vaccination are few, the authors suggested.

Trimming removed 2 bases from V and 4 bases from J, with 9 bases in between. Per germline, CDR1 LGHNA and CDR2 YNFKEQ. The CDR3 runs to 13 residues. Material: CD8+ T cells sorted from PBMCs, obtained around 5 days after vaccination. The TCR originated in a man between 50 and 59 years old who received an inactivated influenza vaccine. V is TRBV4-2 and J is TRBJ2-7; D call uncertain. CDR3 loop: CASSQLGEYEQYF. DNA for the CDR3: TGTGCCAGCAGCCAATTGGGCGAATACGAGCAGTACTTC.